The 22 T cell receptor beta chains in this list originate from one sample, sequenced in a study of early T cells in non-severe SARS-CoV-2 infection. MiXCR, applied by TCRdb to the 5' RACE reads, yields one record per CDR3 protein. This table holds tens of thousands of distinct CDR3 sequences, about 14% found once. Source material: whole blood. The receptor set was obtained from an adult who was a healthcare worker with PCR-confirmed SARS-CoV-2 infection or an uninfected control (not recorded which).

This clonotype appeared many times. The CDR3 region has the DNA TGTGCCAGCAGCCAAGCATTCCTACCCCCCTACGAGCAGTACTTC. As protein: CASSQAFLPPYEQYF. This chain connects TRBV3-1 to TRBJ2-7; D ambiguous. Trimming stripped 1 base from V and 2 bases from J, with 12 bases between. The CDR3 consists of 15 residues. Per germline, CDR1 LGHDT and CDR2 YNNKEL (reference sequence).

As concerns this clonotype: A much larger clone differs from this one at a single base, so this may be a read error. The chain combines TRBV7-3 with TRBJ2-7, with D maybe TRBD1 (6 bases). V gave up 5 bases and J gave up 5 bases, with 10 bases separating them. The CDR3 is made up of 12 amino acids. CDR1 and CDR2 (germline): SGHTA, FQGTGA. The CDR3, as DNA: TGTGCCAGCAGCCCAGGGGCCGACGAGCAGTACTTC. It yields the protein CASSPGADEQYF. Based on the CDR3 plus reference TRBV7-3 and TRBJ2-7, the full variable domain is GAGVSQTPSNKVTEKGKYVELRCDPISGHTALYWYRQSLGQGPEFLIYFQGTGAADDSGLPNDRFFAVRPEGSVSTLKIQRTERGDSAVYLCASSPGADEQYFGPGTRLTVT.

The V call is TRBV20-1, the J call TRBJ2-7; possibly TRBD1 for D (6 bases). Germline-derived CDR1 and CDR2 are DFQATT and SNEGSKA (reference sequence). The CDR3 sequence is 13 residues long. V was clipped by 3 bases and J by 0 bases, with 9 bases between them. The CDR3 region has the DNA TGCAGTGCTAGTACAGGGAACTCCTACGAGCAGTACTTC. Translating gives CSASTGNSYEQYF.

The table lists this clonotype with many counts. V is TRBV27 and J is TRBJ2-5; D unclear. The length of the CDR3 is 12 residues. V lost 6 bases and J 1 base, leaving 6 bases between the germline ends. Germline CDR1 and CDR2: MNHEY and SMNVEV (reference sequence). CDR3 nucleotide sequence: TGTGCCAGCAGCCTAGTCCAAGAGACCCAGTACTTC. This sequence encodes CASSLVQETQYF.

Turning to this clonotype: A read error may be the cause here, since a much bigger clone is one base away. The chain carries TRBV18 and TRBJ2-1, with TRBD2 matching over 11 bases. Germline CDR1 is KGHSH and CDR2 is LQKENI. This CDR3 region has 15 residues. Here the CDR3 DNA reads TGTGTCAGCTCACCGGGACTAGCGGATTACAATGAGCAGTTCTTC. It yields the protein CVSSPGLADYNEQFF.

Ten or more counts support this clonotype. The rearrangement links TRBV9 to TRBJ2-5, with D uncertain. V lost 3 bases and J lost 6, with 12 bases in between. The CDR3 sequence is 13 residues long. Germline loops: CDR1 SGDLS, CDR2 YYNGEE. The CDR3 nucleotides read TGTGCCAGCAGCGGCCCGGGCGAGCAGACCCAGTACTTC. Encoded protein: CASSGPGEQTQYF.

This clonotype was found a few times. The CDR3 loop is CASSLGTGEVGTEAFF. DNA for the CDR3: TGTGCCAGCAGCTTAGGTACGGGGGAAGTGGGCACTGAAGCTTTCTTT. The V gene is TRBV11-2, the J gene TRBJ1-1, with a weak D call TRBD1 (5 bases). The germline V gene encodes CDR1 SGHAT and CDR2 FQNNGV. The CDR3 consists of 16 residues. V gave up 1 base and J gave up 4 bases, with 16 bases separating them. The full variable domain, rest sourced from reference TRBV11-2 and TRBJ1-1, is EAGVAQSPRYKIIEKRQSVAFWCNPISGHATLYWYQQILGQGPKLLIQFQNNGVVDDSQLPKDRFSAERLKGVDSTLKIQPAKLEDSAVYLCASSLGTGEVGTEAFFGQGTRLTVV.

The chain joins TRBV5-1 to TRBJ1-6, with D unclear. There are 14 residues in the CDR3. The V and J ends lost 5 bases and 1 base respectively, with 7 bases between them. Germline CDR1 SGHRS, CDR2 YFSETQ. The CDR3 is CASREGSYNSPLHF. The CDR3 DNA reads TGCGCCAGCAGAGAAGGGTCCTATAATTCACCCCTCCACTTT.

The rearrangement joins TRBV5-1 to TRBJ2-1; 10 positions agree with TRBD2. Trimming at V came to 5 bases and at J to 7 bases, leaving 9 bases not matched to a gene. This CDR3 is 15 amino acids long. The germline V gene has CDR1 SGHRS and CDR2 YFSETQ. The CDR3 nucleotides are TGCGCCAGCAGTCGAGGACTAGCGGTCGGTAATGAGCAGTTCTTC. It specifies CASSRGLAVGNEQFF.

As to this clonotype: At one end, the junction sequence differs from germline, possibly due to a read error. The chain uses TRBV30 and TRBJ1-6; 9 bases align to TRBD1. Germline-derived CDR1 and CDR2 are GTSNPN and SVGIG (reference sequence). The CDR3 is 13 amino acids. The chain's CDR3 is CVWRGQGDSPLHF. The CDR3 DNA follows: TGTGTCTGGAGGGGACAGGGAGATTCACCCCTCCACTTT.

To note about this clonotype: One end of the junction varies from germline; a read error may be responsible. The V and J genes are TRBV11-2 and TRBJ1-4, with D possibly being TRBD1 (5 bases). Germline V lookup: CDR1 SGHAT, CDR2 FQNNGV. There are 15 residues in the CDR3. The CDR3 sequence is CASSSSDTADEKLFF. As DNA, the CDR3 is TGTGCCAGCAGCTCATCGGACACAGCGGATGAAAAACTGTTTTTC.

This clonotype has at least ten counts. The CDR3 bases are TGTGCCAGTAGTACGGGCCGGGGACAGGCCTACGGTACGCAGTATTTT. Translation gives CASSTGRGQAYGTQYF. The rearrangement links TRBV19 to TRBJ2-3, with TRBD1 matching 8 bases. There are 16 residues in the CDR3. After removal of 4 bases from V and 8 bases from J, the junction contained 14 bases not matched to a gene. Germline CDR1 reads LNHDA; CDR2 reads SQIVND (reference sequence).

Turning to this clonotype: Given a much more abundant clone one base away, this may be a read error. The chain employs TRBV20-1 and TRBJ2-2, with unresolved D. The V gene's germline CDR1 is DFQATT and CDR2 SNEGSKA (reference sequence). This CDR3 comprises 14 residues. CDR3 coding DNA: TGCCGTGCTAGAGGCAAGGGGAACACCGGGGAGCTGTTTTTT. This sequence encodes CRARGKGNTGELFF.

At least ten counts were recorded for this clonotype. The rearrangement links TRBV12-3 or TRBV12-4 to TRBJ2-1, with 14 bases aligning to TRBD2. CDR3 length: 17 amino acids. Germline trimming cut 4 bases from V and 7 bases from J; bases unmatched to any gene: 9. The CDR3 nucleotides read TGTGCCAGCAGTTCCCCCTCGGGGACTAGCGGGGGAAATGAGCAGTTCTTC. This translates into CASSSPSGTSGGNEQFF.

In this sample, this clonotype turned up many times. V is TRBV9 and J is TRBJ2-1; perhaps TRBD1 as D (5 bases). Trimming left V 2 bases short and J 8 bases short, with 17 bases between. The length of the CDR3 is 15 residues. In germline, CDR1 is SGDLS, CDR2 YYNGEE. CDR3 bases: TGTGCCAGCAGCGTCGGTACAGACCCCAGGGATGAGCAGTTCTTC. Protein product: CASSVGTDPRDEQFF.

The V and J genes are TRBV7-9 and TRBJ2-5, with D hard to call. The CDR3 covers 14 residues. CDR1 is SEHNR and CDR2 is FQNEAQ in the germline V gene (reference sequence). The V and J ends lost 2 bases and 1 base respectively, with 8 bases between them. The CDR3 reads CASSLLDPQETQYF. The CDR3 nucleotides read TGTGCCAGCAGCTTACTGGACCCCCAAGAGACCCAGTACTTC.

This clonotype was counted at least ten times. The chain recombines TRBV5-1 with TRBJ2-3, with D unclear. The CDR3 contains 13 residues. V lost 5 bases and J lost 3, with 10 bases in between. Germline V gene lookup returns CDR1 SGHRS and CDR2 YFSETQ. CDR3 residues: CASRVQMTDTQYF. CDR3 DNA sequence: TGCGCCAGCAGAGTCCAGATGACAGATACGCAGTATTTT.

This clonotype was seen at least ten times. J is TRBJ2-3 and V is TRBV29-1, with no clear D. CDR3 length: 12 amino acids. The V and J ends lost 5 bases and 4 bases respectively, with 10 bases between them. Germline lookup yields CDR1 SQVTM and CDR2 ANQGSEA. DNA of the CDR3: TGCAGCGTTTTGGGCGTATCAGATACGCAGTATTTT. Translating it yields CSVLGVSDTQYF.

Only a few counts were recorded for this clonotype. The V call is TRBV29-1, the J call TRBJ2-1; D assignment may be TRBD1 or TRBD2 (6 bases each). Germline CDR1 and CDR2: SQVTM and ANQGSEA. The CDR3 spans 11 residues. Trimming shortened V by 4 bases and J by 6 bases, and 7 bases separated the two germline ends. The CDR3 here is CSVGGANEQFF. The CDR3 DNA reads as TGCAGCGTTGGGGGGGCCAATGAGCAGTTCTTC.

The chain has TRBV10-3 and TRBJ2-7, with D hard to call. The germline CDR1 and CDR2 sequences are ENHRY and SYGVKD. The CDR3 runs 12 residues. V gave up 4 bases and J gave up 3 bases, with 7 bases separating them. The DNA for the CDR3 is TGTGCCATCAGTGGCCCAAGCTACGAGCAGTACTTC. Translation: CAISGPSYEQYF.

This clonotype appeared many times. The chain carries TRBV12-3 or TRBV12-4 and TRBJ2-7, with 7 bases fitting TRBD1. The V gene end was trimmed by 3 bases and the J gene end by 0 bases; junction bases not matched to a gene: 2. This CDR3 comprises 14 residues. The CDR3 reads CASSFGTDSYEQYF. The CDR3 DNA is TGTGCCAGCAGTTTTGGGACAGACTCCTACGAGCAGTACTTC.

This clonotype was counted a few times. The chain is built from TRBV20-1 and TRBJ2-7; 12 bases are a match to TRBD2. V shed 3 bases and J 0 bases; nucleotides not matched to a gene: 12. Germline CDR1 and CDR2: DFQATT and SNEGSKA (reference sequence). This CDR3 region has 18 residues. CDR3 protein: CSARPPWLAGGISYEQYF. CDR3 coding DNA: TGCAGTGCTAGGCCTCCCTGGCTAGCGGGAGGGATCTCCTACGAGCAGTACTTC.